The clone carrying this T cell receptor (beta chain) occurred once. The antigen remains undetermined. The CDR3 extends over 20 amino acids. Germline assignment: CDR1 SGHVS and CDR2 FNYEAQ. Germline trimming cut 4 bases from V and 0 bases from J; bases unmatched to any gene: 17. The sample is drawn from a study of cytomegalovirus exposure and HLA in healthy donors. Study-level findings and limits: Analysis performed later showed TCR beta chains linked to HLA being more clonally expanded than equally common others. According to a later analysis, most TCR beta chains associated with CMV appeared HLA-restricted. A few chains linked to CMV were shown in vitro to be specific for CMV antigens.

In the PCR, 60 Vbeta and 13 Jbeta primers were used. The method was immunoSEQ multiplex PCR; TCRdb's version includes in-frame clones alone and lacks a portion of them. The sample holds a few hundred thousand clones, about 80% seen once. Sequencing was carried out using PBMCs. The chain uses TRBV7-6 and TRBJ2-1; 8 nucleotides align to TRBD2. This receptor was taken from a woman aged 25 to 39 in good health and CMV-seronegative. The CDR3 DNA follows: TGTGCCAGCAGCTACATGTCAGCTGCGGTAGGACTAGCCTCCTACAATGAGCAGTTCTTC. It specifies CASSYMSAAVGLASYNEQFF. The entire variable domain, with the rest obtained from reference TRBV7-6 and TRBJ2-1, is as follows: GAGVSQSPRYKVTKRGQDVALRCDPISGHVSLYWYRQALGQGPEFLTYFNYEAQQDKSGLPNDRFSAERPEGSISTLTIQRTEQRDSAMYRCASSYMSAAVGLASYNEQFFGPGTRLTVL.